This TCR beta chain was sequenced for a study of early T cells in non-severe SARS-CoV-2 infection. Study-level results: Sequences matched to VDJdb favored anti-spike CD8 responses, while private and CD4 specificities were missed.

With regard to this clonotype: Its specificity is unknown.

V gave up 6 bases and J gave up 5 bases, with 22 bases separating them. The CDR3 spans 16 residues. Germline lookup yields CDR1 LGHNT and CDR2 FRNRAP. MiXCR, applied by TCRdb to the 5' RACE reads, yields one record per CDR3 protein. The repertoire includes roughly 64,000 distinct CDR3 sequences, approximately 10% of them detected once, and 2.9% sits in the top ten. V gene TRBV12-5 combines with J gene TRBJ1-1; D call uncertain. The sequencing here drew on whole blood, taken at baseline. This sequence was found in an adult who was a healthcare worker with PCR-confirmed SARS-CoV-2 infection or an uninfected control (not recorded which). The CDR3 reads CASGPPGRLSGTEAFF. The CDR3 DNA reads as TGTGCTAGTGGCCCACCAGGCCGCCTTTCGGGAACTGAAGCTTTCTTT.